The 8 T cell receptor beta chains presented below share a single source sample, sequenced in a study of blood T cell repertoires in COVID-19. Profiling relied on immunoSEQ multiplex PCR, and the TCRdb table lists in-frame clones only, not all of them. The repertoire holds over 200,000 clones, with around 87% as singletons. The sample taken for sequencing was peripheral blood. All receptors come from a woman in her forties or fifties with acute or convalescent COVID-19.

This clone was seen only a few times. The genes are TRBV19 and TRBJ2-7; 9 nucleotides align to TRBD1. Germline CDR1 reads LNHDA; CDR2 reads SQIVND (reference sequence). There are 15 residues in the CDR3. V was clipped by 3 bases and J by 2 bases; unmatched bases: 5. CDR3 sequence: CASSITQGATYEQYF. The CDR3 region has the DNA TGTGCCAGTAGTATCACACAGGGGGCCACCTACGAGCAGTACTTC.

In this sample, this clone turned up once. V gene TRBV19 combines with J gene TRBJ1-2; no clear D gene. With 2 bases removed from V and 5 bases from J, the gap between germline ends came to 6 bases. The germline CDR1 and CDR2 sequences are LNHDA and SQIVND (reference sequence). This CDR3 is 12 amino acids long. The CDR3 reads CASSIFLYGYTF. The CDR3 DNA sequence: TGTGCCAGTAGTATATTCCTTTATGGCTACACCTTC.

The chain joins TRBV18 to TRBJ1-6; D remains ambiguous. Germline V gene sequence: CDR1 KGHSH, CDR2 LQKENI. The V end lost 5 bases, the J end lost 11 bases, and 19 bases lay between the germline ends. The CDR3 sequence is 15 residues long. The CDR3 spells CASSSSTAEFTPLHF. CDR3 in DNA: TGTGCCAGCTCATCGAGTACCGCGGAGTTTACACCCCTCCACTTT.

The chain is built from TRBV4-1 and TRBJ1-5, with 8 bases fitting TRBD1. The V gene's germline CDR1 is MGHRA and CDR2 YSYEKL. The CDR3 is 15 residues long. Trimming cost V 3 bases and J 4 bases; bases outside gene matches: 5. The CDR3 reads CASSQKQGGNQPQHF. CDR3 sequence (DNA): TGCGCCAGCAGCCAGAAACAGGGGGGAAATCAGCCCCAGCATTTT.

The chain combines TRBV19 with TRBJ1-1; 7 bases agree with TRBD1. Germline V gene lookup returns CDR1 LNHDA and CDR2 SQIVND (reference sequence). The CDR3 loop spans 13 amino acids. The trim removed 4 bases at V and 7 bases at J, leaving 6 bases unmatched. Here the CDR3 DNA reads TGTGCCAGTAGTACGGGGACAGTTCATGAAGCTTTCTTT. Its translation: CASSTGTVHEAFF.

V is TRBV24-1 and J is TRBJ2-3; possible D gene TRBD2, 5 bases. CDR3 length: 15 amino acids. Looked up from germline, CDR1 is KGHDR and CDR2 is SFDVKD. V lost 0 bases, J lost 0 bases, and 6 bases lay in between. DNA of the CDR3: TGTGCCACCAGTGATTTGGGGGAGAGCACAGATACGCAGTATTTT. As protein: CATSDLGESTDTQYF.

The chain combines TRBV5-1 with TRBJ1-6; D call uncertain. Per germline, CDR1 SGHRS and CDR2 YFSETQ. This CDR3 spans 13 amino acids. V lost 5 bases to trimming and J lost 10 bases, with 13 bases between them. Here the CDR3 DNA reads TGCGCCAGCAGAACGATTCCCGGGTCACCCCTCCACTTT. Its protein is CASRTIPGSPLHF.

CDR3 nucleotides: TGTGCCAGCAGTTTACTTGCCAGGATATCAGGCTACACCTTC. Amino acid sequence: CASSLLARISGYTF. V and J are TRBV27 and TRBJ1-2; D not certain. Germline V lookup: CDR1 MNHEY, CDR2 SMNVEV (reference sequence). CDR3 length: 14 amino acids. V lost 2 bases and J lost 8, with 15 bases in between.